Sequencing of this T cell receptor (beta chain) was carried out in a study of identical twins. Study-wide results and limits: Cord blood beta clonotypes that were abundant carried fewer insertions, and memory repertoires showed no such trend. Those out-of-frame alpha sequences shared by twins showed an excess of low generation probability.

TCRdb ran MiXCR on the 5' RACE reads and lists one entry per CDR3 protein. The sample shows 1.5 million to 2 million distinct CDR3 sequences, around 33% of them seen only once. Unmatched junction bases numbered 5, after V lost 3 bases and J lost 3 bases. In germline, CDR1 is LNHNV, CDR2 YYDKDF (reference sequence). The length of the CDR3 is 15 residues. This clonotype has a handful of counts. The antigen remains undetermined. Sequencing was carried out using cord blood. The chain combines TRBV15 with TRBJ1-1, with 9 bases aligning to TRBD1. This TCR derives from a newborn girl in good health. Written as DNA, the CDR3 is TGTGCCACCAGCAGTCCGGGACAGGGTTACACTGAAGCTTTCTTT. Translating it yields CATSSPGQGYTEAFF.